One and the same sample provided the 17 T cell receptor beta chains below, sequenced in a study of T cells after yellow fever vaccination. TCRdb reprocessed the 5' RACE reads with MiXCR, giving one entry per CDR3 protein. The sample has some 300,000 distinct CDR3 sequences, 3.6% seen once; the top ten hold 20% to 25%. The sequencing used PBMCs, collected on the day of the yellow fever booster vaccination. These receptors all come from a man between 18 and 35 years old who received the YFV17D yellow fever vaccine.

The chain joins TRBV18 to TRBJ2-7; TRBD2 matches at 9 bases. Germline CDR1 KGHSH, CDR2 LQKENI. V shed 3 bases and J 6 bases; nucleotides not matched to a gene: 9. This CDR3 spans 15 amino acids. CDR3 coding DNA: TGTGCCAGCTCACCCGCGGGGGGGGGGCAAAGCGAGCAGTACTTC. Protein: CASSPAGGGQSEQYF.

The V and J genes are TRBV20-1 and TRBJ2-2; the match to TRBD2 covers 8 bases. Per germline, CDR1 DFQATT and CDR2 SNEGSKA (reference sequence). V was clipped by 2 bases and J by 4 bases; unmatched bases: 3. The CDR3 runs to 14 residues. As DNA, the CDR3 is TGCAGTGCTAGATCGGGGGGGATCACCGGGGAGCTGTTTTTT. This codes for CSARSGGITGELFF.

This clonotype came up many times. This chain uses TRBV4-2 with TRBJ1-1; the D is unclear. Germline-derived CDR1 and CDR2 are LGHNA and YNFKEQ. The CDR3 contains 15 residues. The V gene lost 0 bases and the J gene lost 1 base, with 9 bases spanning the gap. CDR3 amino acids: CASSQEAAKNTEAFF. The DNA for the CDR3 is TGTGCCAGCAGCCAAGAAGCAGCTAAGAACACTGAAGCTTTCTTT.

The CDR3 DNA is TGTGCCAGCAGTGTGGGACCCCGCTACGAGCAGTACGTC. Its protein is CASSVGPRYEQYV. The chain combines TRBV12-3 or TRBV12-4 with TRBJ2-7; D may be TRBD1 or TRBD2 (5 bases each). V lost 5 bases and J 3 bases, leaving 11 bases between the germline ends. This CDR3 contains 13 residues.

The rearrangement joins TRBV20-1 to TRBJ2-1; 10 bases are a match to TRBD2. There are 14 residues in the CDR3. With 0 bases clipped from V and 7 bases from J, the junction kept 3 bases outside the gene matches. Germline lookup yields CDR1 DFQATT and CDR2 SNEGSKA (reference sequence). CDR3 nucleotide sequence: TGCAGTGCTAGAGATCAGCGGGGGGGGAATGAGCAGTTCTTC. Amino acid sequence: CSARDQRGGNEQFF.

This clonotype was seen a handful of times. This chain uses TRBV4-3 with TRBJ1-1, with 10 bases that match TRBD1. Germline CDR1 is LGHNA and CDR2 is YSLEER. With 3 bases clipped from V and 6 bases from J, the junction kept 19 bases outside the gene matches. The CDR3 extends over 19 amino acids. This CDR3 reads CASSHRLYDRDRGRSEAFF. CDR3 nucleotide sequence: TGCGCCAGCAGCCACCGACTTTACGACCGGGACAGGGGAAGATCTGAAGCTTTCTTT.

Ten or more counts support this clonotype. V is TRBV7-8 and J is TRBJ2-7; no definite D call. The CDR3 consists of 11 residues. Per the germline V gene, CDR1 is SGHVS and CDR2 is FQNEAQ. V was trimmed by 1 base and J by 10 bases, leaving 8 bases between them. CDR3 DNA sequence: TGTGCCAGCAGCTTAGGCGCAGGACAGTACTTC. Translating gives CASSLGAGQYF.

This clonotype was counted many times. The rearrangement joins TRBV7-2 to TRBJ2-6; 9 nucleotides align to TRBD1. This CDR3 is 16 amino acids long. V dropped 5 bases and J dropped 2; count of bases not matched to a gene: 4. The germline CDR1 and CDR2 sequences are SGHTA and FQGNSA. The CDR3 loop is CASSRQGVTGANVLTF. DNA of the CDR3: TGTGCCAGCAGCAGACAGGGGGTGACTGGGGCCAACGTCCTGACTTTC.

This clonotype showed up just a few times. The genes are TRBV7-3 and TRBJ2-5; TRBD1 might be the D (5 bases). Trimming removed 1 base from V and 1 base from J, with 10 bases in between. The CDR3 has 15 residues. Germline CDR1 is SGHTA and CDR2 is FQGTGA. This chain's CDR3 is CASSLIGAPQETQYF. The CDR3 nucleotides read TGTGCCAGCAGCTTAATTGGGGCCCCCCAAGAGACCCAGTACTTC.

The chain joins TRBV7-9 to TRBJ1-1; 8 positions agree with TRBD1. V lost 5 bases and J lost 1; bases outside the gene matches: 6. The length of the CDR3 is 15 residues. In germline, CDR1 is SEHNR, CDR2 FQNEAQ (reference sequence). The CDR3: CASSPTGGRNTEAFF. In DNA, the CDR3 is TGTGCCAGCAGCCCAACAGGGGGACGGAACACTGAAGCTTTCTTT.

This clonotype has a handful of counts. The chain recombines TRBV11-2 with TRBJ1-6; TRBD1 agrees at 9 bases. Germline CDR1 reads SGHAT; CDR2 reads FQNNGV. The CDR3 is 14 amino acids. The V and J ends lost 4 bases and 10 bases, in that order; junction bases with no gene match: 5. The CDR3 DNA reads TGTGCCAGCAGCTCTACAGGGGGCAGATCACCCCTCCACTTT. This gives the protein CASSSTGGRSPLHF.

This clonotype was seen a handful of times. This sequence joins TRBV30 and TRBJ2-5, with 13 bases lining up with TRBD2. The junction had 6 bases not matched to a gene; V was cut back by 3 bases and J by 2 bases. This CDR3 contains 16 residues. Germline lookup yields CDR1 GTSNPN and CDR2 SVGIG (reference sequence). This CDR3 reads CAWSPGLAGPQETQYF. DNA of the CDR3: TGTGCCTGGAGCCCGGGACTAGCGGGGCCGCAAGAGACCCAGTACTTC. Complete variable domain (other parts from reference TRBV30 and TRBJ2-5): SQTIHQWPATLVQPVGSPLSLECTVEGTSNPNLYWYRQAAGRGLQLLFYSVGIGQISSEVPQNLSASRPQDRQFILSSKKLLLSDSGFYLCAWSPGLAGPQETQYFGPGTRLLVL.

This clonotype was seen at least ten times. The V and J genes are TRBV5-1 and TRBJ2-7; D is perhaps TRBD1 (7 bases). CDR3 length: 14 amino acids. Trimming took 4 bases from V and 2 from J, leaving 13 bases between them. The germline V gene has CDR1 SGHRS and CDR2 YFSETQ. CDR3 coding DNA: TGCGCCAGCAGCCTGACAGGGACTCCCTACGAGCAGTACTTC. This gives the protein CASSLTGTPYEQYF.

This clonotype was observed many times. In DNA, the CDR3 is TGTGCCAGCAGCGCAGAGGGGGCAGGTTCACCCCTCCACTTT. Amino acids: CASSAEGAGSPLHF. This chain uses TRBV4-2 with TRBJ1-6, with 7 bases that match TRBD1. The V and J ends lost 5 bases and 9 bases, in that order; junction bases with no gene match: 7. In germline, CDR1 is LGHNA, CDR2 YNFKEQ. The CDR3 has 14 amino acids.

This clonotype was seen a handful of times. The V call is TRBV6-5, the J call TRBJ1-5; weak D call: TRBD1 (6 bases). Germline V gene data show CDR1 as MNHEY and CDR2 as SVGAGI. The V end was cut by 0 bases, the J end by 7 bases, with 16 bases between. The CDR3 consists of 16 residues. The CDR3 region is CASSYSPKPGVQPQHF. CDR3 coding DNA: TGTGCCAGCAGTTACTCTCCGAAGCCAGGGGTCCAGCCCCAGCATTTT.

In this sample, this clonotype turned up a few times. The rearrangement joins TRBV7-2 to TRBJ2-5; 9 bases align to TRBD2. V shed 4 bases and J 3 bases; nucleotides not matched to a gene: 3. Germline V gene lookup returns CDR1 SGHTA and CDR2 FQGNSA. This CDR3 spans 14 amino acids. CDR3 in amino acids: CASSSRLAEETQYF. The CDR3 DNA sequence: TGTGCCAGCAGCTCCCGACTAGCGGAAGAGACCCAGTACTTC.

V usage is TRBV15 and J usage is TRBJ1-4; no reliable D call. The CDR3 is 13 amino acids. V gave up 1 base and J gave up 7 bases, with 7 bases separating them. In germline, CDR1 is LNHNV, CDR2 YYDKDF (reference sequence). CDR3 coding DNA: TGTGCCACCAGCAGAGTCTATATTGAAAAACTGTTTTTT. It yields the protein CATSRVYIEKLFF.